A single sample gave rise to the 10 T cell receptor beta chains below, sequenced in a study of response to subunit inactivated influenza vaccine. TCRdb passed the RT-PCR reads through MiXCR, listing each CDR3 protein once. The sample comprises 500,000 to 550,000 distinct CDR3 sequences, under 30% of which are singletons, and 2.5% to 3.5% rests with the top ten. The sample was also reused in another study, on T cells expressing NK-cell markers. That paper adds: 5'RACE template switching with UMIs generated TCR beta cDNA.

The source was CD4+ T cells sorted from PBMCs, collected about 11 days after vaccination. These receptors were collected from a man over 45 who received an inactivated influenza vaccine.

This clonotype was seen only a few times. This chain uses TRBV10-3 with TRBJ2-2, with D perhaps matching TRBD1 (6 bases). The CDR3 spans 14 residues. Trimming shortened V by 5 bases and J by 5 bases, and 12 bases separated the two germline ends. Germline V gene data show CDR1 as ENHRY and CDR2 as SYGVKD. As DNA, the CDR3 is TGTGCCATCAGTCTTGACAGGCATACCGGGGAGCTGTTTTTT. This gives the protein CAISLDRHTGELFF.

V is TRBV9 and J is TRBJ1-1; D is uncertain. Trimming shortened V by 6 bases and J by 1 base, and 13 bases separated the two germline ends. Germline V gene lookup returns CDR1 SGDLS and CDR2 YYNGEE. The CDR3 consists of 14 residues. The CDR3 spells CASTNGDGNTEAFF. The CDR3 region has the DNA TGTGCCAGCACCAACGGGGATGGGAACACTGAAGCTTTCTTT.

V is TRBV11-2 and J is TRBJ2-7; D gene uncertain. CDR1 and CDR2 from the germline V gene are SGHAT and FQNNGV. This CDR3 comprises 12 residues. The V and J ends lost 1 base and 12 bases respectively, with 13 bases between them. The CDR3 sequence is CASSLVYGSRYF. As DNA, the CDR3 is TGTGCCAGCAGCTTAGTTTACGGAAGCCGGTACTTC.

This rearrangement joins TRBV9 to TRBJ1-1; 9 bases fit TRBD1. Germline V gene data show CDR1 as SGDLS and CDR2 as YYNGEE. Trimming cost V 3 bases and J 2 bases; bases outside gene matches: 8. The CDR3 loop spans 16 amino acids. DNA for the CDR3: TGTGCCAGCAGCGCCGGGACAGGGTCTTTAAACACTGAAGCTTTCTTT. Translating it yields CASSAGTGSLNTEAFF.

The V and J genes are TRBV20-1 and TRBJ2-2, with a tentative D call TRBD2 (6 bases). The CDR3 is 15 residues long. V was cut by 3 bases and J by 5 bases, with 16 bases left in between. Germline assignment: CDR1 DFQATT and CDR2 SNEGSKA (reference sequence). Written as DNA, the CDR3 is TGCAGTGCTAGCCCCGGAGGGCCCCGAACCGGGGAGCTGTTTTTT. This gives the protein CSASPGGPRTGELFF.

This clonotype appeared many times. The CDR3 sequence: CSARGGPSGSVYEQFF. The CDR3 DNA follows: TGCAGTGCTAGAGGGGGCCCTAGCGGGAGCGTCTATGAGCAGTTCTTC. This chain joins TRBV20-1 and TRBJ2-1, with TRBD2 matching over 10 bases. The CDR3 totals 16 residues. From germline, CDR1 is DFQATT and CDR2 SNEGSKA (reference sequence). V was clipped by 1 base and J by 8 bases; unmatched bases: 11.

This clonotype was detected only once. This chain links TRBV20-1 with TRBJ2-1; D not resolved. CDR1 DFQATT and CDR2 SNEGSKA come from the germline V gene (reference sequence). The CDR3 loop spans 12 amino acids. Trimming took 2 bases from V and 7 from J, leaving 9 bases between them. CDR3 in DNA: TGCAGTGCTAGAAGGTTGCCTAATGAGCAGTTCTTC. It is translated as CSARRLPNEQFF.

This chain joins TRBV20-1 and TRBJ2-1, with D perhaps matching TRBD1 (5 bases). Germline assignment: CDR1 DFQATT and CDR2 SNEGSKA (reference sequence). The CDR3 spans 13 residues. Trimming left V 6 bases short and J 7 bases short, with 16 bases between. The CDR3 sequence is CSAPRQGENEQFF. The CDR3 nucleotides are TGCAGTGCCCCGAGGCAGGGTGAAAATGAGCAGTTCTTC.

This clonotype was recorded many times. The J gene is TRBJ1-4, the V gene TRBV12-3 or TRBV12-4, with 8 nucleotides matching TRBD1. The CDR3 is 14 amino acids. Unmatched junction bases numbered 4, after V lost 5 bases and J lost 5 bases. The CDR3 DNA reads TGTGCCAGCAGTCTATGGACAGGGAATGAAAAACTGTTTTTT. It specifies CASSLWTGNEKLFF.

The CDR3 loop is CASGPGLINEQFF. Written as DNA, the CDR3 is TGTGCCAGCGGCCCCGGGTTAATAAATGAGCAGTTCTTC. The J gene is TRBJ2-1, the V gene TRBV4-2; D not resolved. The CDR3 covers 13 residues. V was shortened by 8 bases and J by 7 bases, with 15 bases between the two germline ends. Germline V gene sequence: CDR1 LGHNA, CDR2 YNFKEQ.